Reported below is one TCR beta chain. The antigen is undetermined. Germline values: CDR1 SGHAT, CDR2 FQNNGV. This CDR3 region has 19 residues. For each CDR3 protein, TCRdb gives one entry from its re-call of the 5' RACE reads, without DNA. This sample's table has 550,000 to 600,000 distinct CDR3 sequences. This record belongs to a study of T cells expressing NK-cell markers. Study at large: HCMV serostatus: seven of eight sequenced donors positive, one negative. Study-wide findings and caveats: NKG2C+ dominant clonotypes from 5 to 7 donors made up roughly 1.0-7.0% of CD8+ T cells. Expanded clones of NKG2C+ T cells had an unclear HCMV specificity.

The receptor comes from a man in his late teens or twenties in good health. The chain links TRBV11-2 to TRBJ2-1; TCRdb reports TRBD2, a call that lacks DNA to check it against. Sample: blood T cells: a sorted CD56 or NKG2C T cell subset, CD4+ or CD8+ T cells, or bulk PBMC T cells (not recorded which). Here the CDR3 reads CASSFQPGTSFGSYNEQFF.